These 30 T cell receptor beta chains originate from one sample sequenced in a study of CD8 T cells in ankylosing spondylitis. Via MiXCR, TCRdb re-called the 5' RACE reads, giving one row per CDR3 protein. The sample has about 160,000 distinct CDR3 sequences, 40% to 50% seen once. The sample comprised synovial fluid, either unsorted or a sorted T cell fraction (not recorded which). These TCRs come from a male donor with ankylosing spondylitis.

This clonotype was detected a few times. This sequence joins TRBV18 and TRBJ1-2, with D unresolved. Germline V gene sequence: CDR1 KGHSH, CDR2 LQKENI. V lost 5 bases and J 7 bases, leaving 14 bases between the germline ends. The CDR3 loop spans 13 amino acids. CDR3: CASSSMYGSGYTF. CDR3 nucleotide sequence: TGTGCCAGCTCATCAATGTACGGGAGTGGCTACACCTTC.

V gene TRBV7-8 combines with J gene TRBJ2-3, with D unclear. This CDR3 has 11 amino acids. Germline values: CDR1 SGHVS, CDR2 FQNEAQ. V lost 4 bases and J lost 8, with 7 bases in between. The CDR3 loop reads CASSSGPTQYF. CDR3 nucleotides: TGTGCCAGCAGCTCCGGACCTACGCAGTATTTT.

In DNA, the CDR3 is TGTGCCAGCAGCCAAGATCTTGGGGGCATGCGTCAGGATACGCAGTATTTT. This codes for CASSQDLGGMRQDTQYF. The chain employs TRBV4-2 and TRBJ2-3, with D possibly being TRBD1 (6 bases). This CDR3 spans 17 amino acids. Trimming stripped 0 bases from V and 6 bases from J, with 19 bases between. Germline V lookup: CDR1 LGHNA, CDR2 YNFKEQ.

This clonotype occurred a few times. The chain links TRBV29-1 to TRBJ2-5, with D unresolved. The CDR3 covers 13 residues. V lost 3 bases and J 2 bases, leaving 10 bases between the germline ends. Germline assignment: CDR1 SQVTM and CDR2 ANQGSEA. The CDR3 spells CSVDFTLQETQYF. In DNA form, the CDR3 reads TGCAGCGTTGATTTTACCCTACAAGAGACCCAGTACTTC. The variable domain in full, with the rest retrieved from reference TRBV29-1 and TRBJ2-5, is SAVISQKPSRDICQRGTSLTIQCQVDSQVTMMFWYRQQPGQSLTLIATANQGSEATYESGFVIDKFPISRPNLTFSTLTVSNMSPEDSSIYLCSVDFTLQETQYFGPGTRLLVL.

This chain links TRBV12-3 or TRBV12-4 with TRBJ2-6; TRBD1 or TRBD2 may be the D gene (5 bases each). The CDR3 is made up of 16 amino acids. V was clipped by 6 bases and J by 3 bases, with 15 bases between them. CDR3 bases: TGTGCCAGCAGGGGACGAGCATCGTATGGGGCCAACGTCCTGACTTTC. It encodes CASRGRASYGANVLTF.

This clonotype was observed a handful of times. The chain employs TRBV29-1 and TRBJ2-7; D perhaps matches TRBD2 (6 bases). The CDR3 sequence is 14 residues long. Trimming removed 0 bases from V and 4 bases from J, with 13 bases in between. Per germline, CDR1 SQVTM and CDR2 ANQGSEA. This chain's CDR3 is CSVEDPSAGYEQYF. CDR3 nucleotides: TGCAGCGTTGAAGACCCTAGCGCGGGTTACGAGCAGTACTTC.

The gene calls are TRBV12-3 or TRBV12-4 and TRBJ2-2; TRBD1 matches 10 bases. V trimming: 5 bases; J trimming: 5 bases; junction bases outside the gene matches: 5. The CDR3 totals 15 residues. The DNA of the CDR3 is TGTGCCAGCAGTCTAGGACAGGGGGAAACCGGGGAGCTGTTTTTT. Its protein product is CASSLGQGETGELFF.

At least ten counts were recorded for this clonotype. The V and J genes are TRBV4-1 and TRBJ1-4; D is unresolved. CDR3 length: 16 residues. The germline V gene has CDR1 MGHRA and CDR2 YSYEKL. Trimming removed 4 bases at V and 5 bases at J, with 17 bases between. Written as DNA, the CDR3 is TGCGCCAGCAGCCGCCCGCCGGAAGAGTGGAATGAAAAACTGTTTTTT. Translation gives CASSRPPEEWNEKLFF.

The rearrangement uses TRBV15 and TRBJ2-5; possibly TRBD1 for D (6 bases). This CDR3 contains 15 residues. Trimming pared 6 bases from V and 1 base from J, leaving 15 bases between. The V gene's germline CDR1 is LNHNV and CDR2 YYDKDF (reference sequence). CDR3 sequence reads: CATSSGWGLQETQYF. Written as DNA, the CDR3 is TGTGCCACCAGTTCCGGTTGGGGGCTCCAAGAGACCCAGTACTTC.

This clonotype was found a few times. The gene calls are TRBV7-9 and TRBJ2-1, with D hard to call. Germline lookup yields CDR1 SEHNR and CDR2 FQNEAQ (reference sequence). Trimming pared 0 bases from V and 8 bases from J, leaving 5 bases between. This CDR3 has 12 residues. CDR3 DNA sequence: TGTGCCAGCAGCTTAGCGGGGTATGAGCAGTTCTTC. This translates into CASSLAGYEQFF.

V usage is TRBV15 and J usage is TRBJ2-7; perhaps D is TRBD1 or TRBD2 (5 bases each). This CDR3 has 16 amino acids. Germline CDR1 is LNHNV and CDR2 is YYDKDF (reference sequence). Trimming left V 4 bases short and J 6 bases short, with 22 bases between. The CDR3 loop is CATSIWRYRNGGEQYF. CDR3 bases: TGTGCCACCAGCATTTGGAGATACAGGAATGGGGGCGAGCAGTACTTC.

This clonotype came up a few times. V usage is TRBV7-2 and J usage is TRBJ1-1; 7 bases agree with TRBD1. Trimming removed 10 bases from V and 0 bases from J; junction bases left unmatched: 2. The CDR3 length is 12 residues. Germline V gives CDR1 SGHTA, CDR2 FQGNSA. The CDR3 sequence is CATGTVNTEAFF. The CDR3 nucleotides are TGTGCCACTGGGACAGTGAACACTGAAGCTTTCTTT.

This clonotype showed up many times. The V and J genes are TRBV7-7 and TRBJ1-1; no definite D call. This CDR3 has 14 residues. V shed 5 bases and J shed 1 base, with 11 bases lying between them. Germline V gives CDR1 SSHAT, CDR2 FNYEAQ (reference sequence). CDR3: CASSPLYPNTEAFF. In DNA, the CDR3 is TGTGCCAGCAGCCCACTCTATCCGAACACTGAAGCTTTCTTT.

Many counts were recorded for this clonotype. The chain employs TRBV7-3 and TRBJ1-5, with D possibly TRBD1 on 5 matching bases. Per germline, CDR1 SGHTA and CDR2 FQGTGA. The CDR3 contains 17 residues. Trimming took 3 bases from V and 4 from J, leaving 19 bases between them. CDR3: CASSLGTFLEVNQPQHF. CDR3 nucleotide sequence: TGTGCCAGCAGCTTGGGGACCTTTCTGGAGGTAAATCAGCCCCAGCATTTT.

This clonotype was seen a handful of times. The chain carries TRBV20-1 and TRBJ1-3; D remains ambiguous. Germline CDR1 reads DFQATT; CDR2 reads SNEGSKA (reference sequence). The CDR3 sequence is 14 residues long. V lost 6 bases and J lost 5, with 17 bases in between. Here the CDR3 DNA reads TGCAGTGCCCTCTTTCCGTTTCTCAGAAACACCATATATTTT. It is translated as CSALFPFLRNTIYF.

The DNA for the CDR3 is TGTGCCAGCAGTGAGGCGACAGGGGTGGAAAAACTGTTTTTT. Translating it yields CASSEATGVEKLFF. The chain carries TRBV6-1 and TRBJ1-4, with 8 bases aligning to TRBD1. Germline CDR1 and CDR2: MNHNS and SASEGT. V lost 3 bases to trimming and J lost 8 bases; unmatched junction nucleotides: 5. The CDR3 extends over 14 amino acids.

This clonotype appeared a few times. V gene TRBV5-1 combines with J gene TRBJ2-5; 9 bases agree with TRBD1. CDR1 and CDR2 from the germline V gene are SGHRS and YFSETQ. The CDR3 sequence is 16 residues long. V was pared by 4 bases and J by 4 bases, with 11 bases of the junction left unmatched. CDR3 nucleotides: TGCGCCAGCAGCCCTACAGGGGGCTTAGTGAGAGAGACCCAGTACTTC. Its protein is CASSPTGGLVRETQYF.

CDR3: CASRQETKNIQYF. The CDR3 DNA is TGTGCCAGCAGACAGGAGACCAAAAACATTCAGTACTTC. This chain uses TRBV2 with TRBJ2-4, with a weak D call TRBD1 (5 bases). The CDR3 is 13 residues long. The V gene lost 6 bases and the J gene lost 2 bases, with 8 bases spanning the gap. Germline V gene lookup returns CDR1 SNHLY and CDR2 FYNNEI.

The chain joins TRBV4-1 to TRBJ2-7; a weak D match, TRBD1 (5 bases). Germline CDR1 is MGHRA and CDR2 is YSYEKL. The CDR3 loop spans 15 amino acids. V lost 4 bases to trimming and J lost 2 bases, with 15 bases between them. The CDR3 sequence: CASSPCPGHPYEQYF. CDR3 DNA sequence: TGCGCCAGCAGCCCCTGCCCCGGACACCCCTACGAGCAGTACTTC.

The CDR3 DNA reads TGTGCCAGCAGTTTACAGCCTAGCGGGCGGCCTTCGGCGCAGCAGTACTTC. Translation gives CASSLQPSGRPSAQQYF. This rearrangement joins TRBV28 to TRBJ2-7, with 8 bases matching TRBD2. After removal of 2 bases from V and 8 bases from J, the junction contained 17 bases not matched to a gene. Germline lookup yields CDR1 MDHEN and CDR2 SYDVKM. CDR3 length: 17 residues.

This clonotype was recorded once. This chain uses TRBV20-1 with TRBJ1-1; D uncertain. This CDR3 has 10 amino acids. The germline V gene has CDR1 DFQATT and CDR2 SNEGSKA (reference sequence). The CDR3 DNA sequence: TGCAGGCCGGAGCCGATCTTTGCTTTCTTT. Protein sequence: CRPEPIFAFF.

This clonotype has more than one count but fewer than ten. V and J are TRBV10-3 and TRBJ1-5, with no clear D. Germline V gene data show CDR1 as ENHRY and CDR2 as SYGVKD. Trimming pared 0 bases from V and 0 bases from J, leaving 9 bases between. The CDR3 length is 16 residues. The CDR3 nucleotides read TGTGCCATCAGTGAGTCGATCACAAATAGCAATCAGCCCCAGCATTTT. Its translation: CAISESITNSNQPQHF.

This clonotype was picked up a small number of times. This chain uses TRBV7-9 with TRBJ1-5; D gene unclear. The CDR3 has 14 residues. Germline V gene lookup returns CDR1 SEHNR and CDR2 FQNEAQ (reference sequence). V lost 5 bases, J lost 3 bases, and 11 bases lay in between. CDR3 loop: CASSLDGNNQPQHF. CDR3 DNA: TGTGCCAGCAGCCTTGACGGCAACAATCAGCCCCAGCATTTT.

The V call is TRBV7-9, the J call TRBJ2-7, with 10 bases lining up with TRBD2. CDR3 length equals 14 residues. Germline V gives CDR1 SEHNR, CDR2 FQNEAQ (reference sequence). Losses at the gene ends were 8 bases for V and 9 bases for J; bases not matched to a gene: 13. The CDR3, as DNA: TGTGCCAGCTCCCAGCTCGACGGGACTAGCGTGCAGTACTTC. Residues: CASSQLDGTSVQYF. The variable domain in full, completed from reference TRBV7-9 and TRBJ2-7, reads DTGVSQNPRHKITKRGQNVTFRCDPISEHNRLYWYRQTLGQGPEFLTYFQNEAQLEKSRLLSDRFSAERPKGSFSTLEIQRTEQGDSAMYLCASSQLDGTSVQYFGPGTRLTVT.

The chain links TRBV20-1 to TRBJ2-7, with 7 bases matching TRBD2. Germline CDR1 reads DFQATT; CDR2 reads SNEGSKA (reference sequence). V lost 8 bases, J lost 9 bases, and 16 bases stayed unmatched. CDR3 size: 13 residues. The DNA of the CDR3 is TGCAGTACCAGATCGGGCGGGAGATTAGGGCAGTACTTC. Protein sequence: CSTRSGGRLGQYF.

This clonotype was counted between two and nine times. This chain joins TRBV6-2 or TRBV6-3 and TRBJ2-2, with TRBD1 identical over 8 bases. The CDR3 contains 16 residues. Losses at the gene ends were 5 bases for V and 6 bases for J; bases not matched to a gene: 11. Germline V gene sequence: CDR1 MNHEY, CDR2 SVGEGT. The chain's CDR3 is CASSPPRRTGPGELFF. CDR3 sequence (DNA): TGTGCCAGCAGTCCTCCCCGAAGGACAGGGCCCGGGGAGCTGTTTTTT.

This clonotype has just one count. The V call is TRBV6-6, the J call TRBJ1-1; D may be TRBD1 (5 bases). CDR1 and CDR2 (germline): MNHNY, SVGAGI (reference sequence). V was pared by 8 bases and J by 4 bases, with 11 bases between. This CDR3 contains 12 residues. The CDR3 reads CASVRGTTEAFF. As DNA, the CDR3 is TGTGCCAGCGTTCGGGGGACCACTGAAGCTTTCTTT.

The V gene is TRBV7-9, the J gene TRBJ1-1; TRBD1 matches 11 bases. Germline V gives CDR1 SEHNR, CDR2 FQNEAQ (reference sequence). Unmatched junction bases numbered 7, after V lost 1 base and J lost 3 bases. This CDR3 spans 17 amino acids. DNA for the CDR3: TGTGCCAGCAGCTTAGTGCCTCCGGGACAGGGGGACACTGAAGCTTTCTTT. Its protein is CASSLVPPGQGDTEAFF.

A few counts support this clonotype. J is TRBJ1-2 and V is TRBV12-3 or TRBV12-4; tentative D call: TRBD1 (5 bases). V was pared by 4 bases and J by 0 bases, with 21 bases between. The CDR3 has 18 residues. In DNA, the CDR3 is TGTGCCAGCAGTTCCCCGGGGGGTTGGTCCCCTTCTAACTATGGCTACACCTTC. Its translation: CASSSPGGWSPSNYGYTF.

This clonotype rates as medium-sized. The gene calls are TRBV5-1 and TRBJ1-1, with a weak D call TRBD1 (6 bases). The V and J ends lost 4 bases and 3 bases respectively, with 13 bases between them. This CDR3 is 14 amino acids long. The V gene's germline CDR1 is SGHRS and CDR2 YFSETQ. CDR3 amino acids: CASSGGLSDTEAFF. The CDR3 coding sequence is TGCGCCAGCAGCGGGGGGCTCTCGGACACTGAAGCTTTCTTT.